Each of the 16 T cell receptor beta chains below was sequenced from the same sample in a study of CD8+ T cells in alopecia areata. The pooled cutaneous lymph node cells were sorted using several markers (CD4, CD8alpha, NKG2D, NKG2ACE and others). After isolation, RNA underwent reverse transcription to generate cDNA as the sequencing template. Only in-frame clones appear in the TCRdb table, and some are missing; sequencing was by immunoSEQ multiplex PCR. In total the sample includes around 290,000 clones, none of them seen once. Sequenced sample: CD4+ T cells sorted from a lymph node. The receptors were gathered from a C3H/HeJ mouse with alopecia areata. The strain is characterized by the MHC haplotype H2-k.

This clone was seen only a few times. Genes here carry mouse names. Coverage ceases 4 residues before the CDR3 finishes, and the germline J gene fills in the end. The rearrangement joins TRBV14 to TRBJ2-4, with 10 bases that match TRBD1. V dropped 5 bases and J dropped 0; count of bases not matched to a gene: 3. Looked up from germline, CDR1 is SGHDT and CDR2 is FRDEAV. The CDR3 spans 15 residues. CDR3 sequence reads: CASSSDRGSQNTLYF. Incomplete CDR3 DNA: TGTGCCAGCAGCTCGGACAGGGGGAGTCAAAAC.

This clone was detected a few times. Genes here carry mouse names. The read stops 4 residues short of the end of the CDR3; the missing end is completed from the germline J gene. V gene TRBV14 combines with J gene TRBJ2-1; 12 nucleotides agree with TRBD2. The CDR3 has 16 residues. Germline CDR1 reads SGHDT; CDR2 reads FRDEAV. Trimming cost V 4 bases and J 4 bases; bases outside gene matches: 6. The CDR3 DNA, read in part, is TGTGCCAGCAGTCCCCCGGACTGGGGGGGGTATGCT. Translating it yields CASSPPDWGGYA. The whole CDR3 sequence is CASSPPDWGGYAEQFF.

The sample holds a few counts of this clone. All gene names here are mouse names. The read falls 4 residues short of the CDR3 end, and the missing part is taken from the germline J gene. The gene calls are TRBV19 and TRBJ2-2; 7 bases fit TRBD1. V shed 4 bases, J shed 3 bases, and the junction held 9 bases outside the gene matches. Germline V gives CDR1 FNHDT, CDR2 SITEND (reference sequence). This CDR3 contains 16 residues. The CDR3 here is CASSPPDRVDTGQLYF. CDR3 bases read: TGTGCCAGCAGTCCCCCCGACAGGGTTGACACCGGG.

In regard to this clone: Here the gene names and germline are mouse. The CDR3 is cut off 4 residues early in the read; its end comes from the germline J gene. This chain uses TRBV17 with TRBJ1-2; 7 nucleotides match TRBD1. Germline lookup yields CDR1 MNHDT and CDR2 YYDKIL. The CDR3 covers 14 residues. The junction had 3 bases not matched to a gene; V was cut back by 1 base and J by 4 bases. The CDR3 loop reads CASSRGDRSSDYTF. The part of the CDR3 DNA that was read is TGTGCTAGCAGTAGAGGGGACAGAAGCTCC.

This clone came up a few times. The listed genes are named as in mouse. Partial CDR3 DNA: TGTGCGGTGGGGACTGGGAGTGCAGAA. It codes for CAVGTGSAE. The full CDR3 reads CAVGTGSAETLYF. The chain uses TRBV3 and TRBJ2-3; 9 bases are a match to TRBD2. The observed sequence ends 4 residues before the CDR3 terminus, with the missing tail filled in from the germline J gene. Germline CDR1 and CDR2: SNHLY and FYNGKV (reference sequence). The CDR3 spans 13 residues.

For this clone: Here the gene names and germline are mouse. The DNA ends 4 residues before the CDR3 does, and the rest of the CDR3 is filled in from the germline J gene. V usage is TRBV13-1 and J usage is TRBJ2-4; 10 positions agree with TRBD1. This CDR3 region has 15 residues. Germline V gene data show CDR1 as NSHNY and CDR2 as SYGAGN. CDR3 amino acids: CASSSPGQGMNTLYF. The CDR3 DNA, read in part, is TGTGCCAGCAGTTCACCGGGACAGGGGATGAAC.

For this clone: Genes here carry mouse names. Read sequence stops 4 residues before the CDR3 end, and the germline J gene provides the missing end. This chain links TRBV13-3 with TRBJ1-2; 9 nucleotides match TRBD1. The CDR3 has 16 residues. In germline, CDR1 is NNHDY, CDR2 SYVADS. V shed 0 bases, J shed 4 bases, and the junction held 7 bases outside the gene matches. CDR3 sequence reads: CASSDDTGGAGSDYTF. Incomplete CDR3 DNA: TGTGCCAGCAGTGATGACACAGGGGGCGCAGGCTCC.

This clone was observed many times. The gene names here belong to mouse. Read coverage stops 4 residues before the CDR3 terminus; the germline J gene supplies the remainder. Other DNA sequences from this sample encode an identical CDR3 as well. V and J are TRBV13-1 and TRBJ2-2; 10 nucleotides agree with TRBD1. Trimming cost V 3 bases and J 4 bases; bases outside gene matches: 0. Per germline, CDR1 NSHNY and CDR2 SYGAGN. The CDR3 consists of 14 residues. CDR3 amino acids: CASSGTGGTGQLYF. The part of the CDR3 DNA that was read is TGTGCCAGCAGTGGGACAGGGGGCACCGGG.

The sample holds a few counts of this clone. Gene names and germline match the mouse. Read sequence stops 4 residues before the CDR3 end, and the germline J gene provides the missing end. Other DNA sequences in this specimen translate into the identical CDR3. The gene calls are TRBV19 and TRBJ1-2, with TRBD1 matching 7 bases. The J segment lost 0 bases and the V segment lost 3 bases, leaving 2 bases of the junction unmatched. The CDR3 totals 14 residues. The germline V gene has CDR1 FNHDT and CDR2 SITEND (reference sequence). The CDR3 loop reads CASSRGQTNSDYTF. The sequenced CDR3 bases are TGTGCCAGCAGTAGGGGACAGACAAACTCC. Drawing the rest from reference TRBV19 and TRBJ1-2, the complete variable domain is GGIITQTPKFLIGQEGQKLTLKCQQNFNHDTMYWYRQDSGKGLRLIYYSITENDLQKGDLSEGYDASREKKSSFSLTVTSAQKNEMAVFLCASSRGQTNSDYTFGSGTRLLVI.

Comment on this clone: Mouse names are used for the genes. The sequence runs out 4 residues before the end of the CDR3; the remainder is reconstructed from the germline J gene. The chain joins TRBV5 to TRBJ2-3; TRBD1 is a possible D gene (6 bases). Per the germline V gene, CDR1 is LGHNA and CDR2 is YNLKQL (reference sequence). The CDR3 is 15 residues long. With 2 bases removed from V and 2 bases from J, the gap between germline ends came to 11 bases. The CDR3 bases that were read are TGTGCCAGCAGCCAACACCGGGACAATGCAGAA. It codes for CASSQHRDNAE. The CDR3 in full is CASSQHRDNAETLYF.

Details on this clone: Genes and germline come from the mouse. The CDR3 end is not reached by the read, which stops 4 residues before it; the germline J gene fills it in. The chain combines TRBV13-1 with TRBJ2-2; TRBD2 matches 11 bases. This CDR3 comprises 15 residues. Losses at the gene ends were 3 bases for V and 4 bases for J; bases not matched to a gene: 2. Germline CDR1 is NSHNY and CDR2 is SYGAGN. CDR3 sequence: CASSADWGATGQLYF. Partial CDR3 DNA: TGTGCCAGCAGTGCGGACTGGGGGGCCACCGGG.

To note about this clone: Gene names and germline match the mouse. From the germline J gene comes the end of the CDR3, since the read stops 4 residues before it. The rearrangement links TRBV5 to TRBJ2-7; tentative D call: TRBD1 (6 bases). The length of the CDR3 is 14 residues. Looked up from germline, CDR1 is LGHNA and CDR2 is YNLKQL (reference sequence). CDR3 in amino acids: CASSQGTELYEQYF. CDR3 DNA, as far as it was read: TGTGCCAGCAGCCAAGGGACAGAACTGTAT.

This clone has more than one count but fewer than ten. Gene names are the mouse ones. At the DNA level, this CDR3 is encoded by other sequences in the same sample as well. CDR3 DNA (partial): TGTGCCAGCGGTGAACCGGGACAAAACACA. It is translated as CASGEPGQNT. From start to end, the CDR3 is CASGEPGQNTEVFF. The chain is built from TRBV13-2 and TRBJ1-1; D perhaps matches TRBD1 (6 bases). Read sequence stops 4 residues before the CDR3 end, and the germline J gene provides the missing end. The germline V gene encodes CDR1 NNHNN and CDR2 SYGAGS (reference sequence). This CDR3 spans 14 amino acids. The V end was cut by 2 bases, the J end by 1 base, with 9 bases between.

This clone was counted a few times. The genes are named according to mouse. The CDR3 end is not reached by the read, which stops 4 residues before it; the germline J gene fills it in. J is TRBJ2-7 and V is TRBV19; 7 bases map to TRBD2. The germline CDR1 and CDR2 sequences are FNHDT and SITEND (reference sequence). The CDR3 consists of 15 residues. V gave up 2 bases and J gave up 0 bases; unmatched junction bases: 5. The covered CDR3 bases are TGTGCCAGCAGTATCACCTGGGGGAGCTCCTAT. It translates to CASSITWGSSY. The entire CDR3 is CASSITWGSSYEQYF. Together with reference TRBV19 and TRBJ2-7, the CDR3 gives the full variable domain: GGIITQTPKFLIGQEGQKLTLKCQQNFNHDTMYWYRQDSGKGLRLIYYSITENDLQKGDLSEGYDASREKKSSFSLTVTSAQKNEMAVFLCASSITWGSSYEQYFGPGTRLTVL.

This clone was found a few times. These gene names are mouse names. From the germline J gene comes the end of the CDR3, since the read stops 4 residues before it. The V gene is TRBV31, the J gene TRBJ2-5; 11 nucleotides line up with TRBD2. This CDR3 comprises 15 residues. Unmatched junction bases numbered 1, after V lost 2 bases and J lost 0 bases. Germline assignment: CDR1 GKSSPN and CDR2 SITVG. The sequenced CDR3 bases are TGTGCCTGGAGTGGGACTGGGGGCAACCAAGAC. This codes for CAWSGTGGNQD. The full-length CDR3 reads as CAWSGTGGNQDTQYF.

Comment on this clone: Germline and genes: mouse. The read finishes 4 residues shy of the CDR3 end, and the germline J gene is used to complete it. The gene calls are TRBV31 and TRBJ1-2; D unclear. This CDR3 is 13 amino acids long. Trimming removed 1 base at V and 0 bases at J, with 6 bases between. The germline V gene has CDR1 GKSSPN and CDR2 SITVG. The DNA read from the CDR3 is TGTGCCTGGAGTCAGACAACAAACTCC. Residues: CAWSQTTNS. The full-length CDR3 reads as CAWSQTTNSDYTF.